This T cell receptor (beta chain) was sequenced during a study of cytotoxic CD8 clonotypes in ibrutinib-treated CLL. About the research overall: After a median around eleven months on treatment (6 to 36), response samples were drawn.

Profiling relied on immunoSEQ multiplex PCR, and the TCRdb table lists in-frame clones only, not all of them. The table shows over 200,000 clones, with approximately 75% occurring only once. The CDR3 has 13 residues. Germline lookup yields CDR1 SNHLY and CDR2 FYNNEI. V dropped 1 base and J dropped 11 bases, with 13 bases sitting between them. The source of this sequence is a human donor with chronic lymphocytic leukemia. The specimen was PBMCs, collected after 12 months of ibrutinib treatment. The chain has TRBV2 and TRBJ2-3; possible D gene TRBD1, 5 bases. CDR3 residues: CASSEGYDSRQYF. The DNA for the CDR3 is TGTGCCAGCAGTGAAGGTTATGACAGTCGGCAGTATTTT.